The clone carrying this T cell receptor (beta chain) has at least ten counts. The antigen remains unidentified. The source of the sample is a study of metastatic and nonmetastatic thyroid tumors. The wider study: The study looked at repertoires side by side in blood and in tumor or nodule tissue from malignant and benign thyroid patients.

In the study's own analysis: The study took CDR3 differences across clinicopathological groups and made a distant-metastasis classifier for papillary thyroid cancer from them. TCRdb called clones again from the PCR reads with MiXCR. The authors' filters were not applied to this entry. The profile shows about 43,000 clones, 11% of them singletons. The V and J ends lost 6 bases and 6 bases, in that order; junction bases with no gene match: 7. Germline CDR1 is DFQATT and CDR2 is SNEGSKA (reference sequence). The CDR3 covers 13 residues. Study conclusions and caveats: Relative to benign nodules, malignant thyroid tumors were reportedly characterized by significantly elevated TCR beta diversity in blood and tumor.

Patients underwent thyroid surgery, and none had received any treatment before it. The source of this sequence is a female donor with papillary thyroid cancer or a benign thyroid nodule (not recorded which). Some clones in this sample may be carry-over from other donors' samples. The sequenced sample was blood. The rearrangement joins TRBV20-1 to TRBJ2-3; 9 bases line up with TRBD1. CDR3 DNA: TGCAGTGCCACCGGGACAGGGCACGATACGCAGTATTTT. Translating it yields CSATGTGHDTQYF.